The text below deals with one T cell receptor beta chain. Its target is unknown. This sample was taken from a study of T cells in Graves' hyperthyroidism and ophthalmopathy. Overall study findings and caveats: Progression to ophthalmopathy was predicted a median of approximately seven months early.

The CDR3 regions of TCR beta were amplified from RNA transcripts. The TCR CDR3 was amplified in a first-round RT-PCR using the HTBI primer set. TCRdb reprocessed the multiplex PCR reads via MiXCR and lists one record per CDR3 protein. The table has roughly 350,000 distinct CDR3 sequences, more than 11% seen once. Stable hyperthyroidism: no ophthalmopathy progression over 18 months of follow-up. Diagnoses were established using clinical symptoms, serum thyroxine and TRAb, thyroid ultrasound and orbital computed tomography. Germline V gives CDR1 SGHAT, CDR2 FQNNGV. This CDR3 has 15 residues. Trimming shortened V by 4 bases and J by 9 bases, and 19 bases separated the two germline ends.

This chain links TRBV11-2 with TRBJ2-4, with D perhaps matching TRBD1 or TRBD2 (5 bases each). The specimen sequenced was blood. The TCR originated in a woman in her 30s with Graves' hyperthyroidism. The CDR3 bases are TGTGCCAGCAGCTCGATCTCGGGGCGTGGTGGCATTCAGTACTTC. Its translation: CASSSISGRGGIQYF.